Each of the 3 T cell receptor beta chains below was sequenced from the same sample in a study of response to subunit inactivated influenza vaccine. A single record per CDR3 protein comes from TCRdb applying MiXCR to the RT-PCR reads. The data hold about half a million distinct CDR3 sequences, with 25% observed a single time. The sequencing here drew on CD4+ T cells sorted from PBMCs, taken 5 to 6 days after vaccination. The receptors stem from a man aged 50-59 years who received an inactivated influenza vaccine.

Note on this clonotype: Its ends do not fully match the called genes, so a read error is possible. The chain is built from TRBV20-1 and TRBJ1-5; 10 nucleotides line up with TRBD1. CDR3 length: 15 residues. Germline V gives CDR1 DFQATT, CDR2 SNEGSKA (reference sequence). The CDR3 DNA sequence: TGCAGTGCAAGAGGACAGGGGGGTAGCAATCAGCCCCAGCATTTT. Encoded protein: CSARGQGGSNQPQHF.

The chain couples TRBV5-1 to TRBJ2-3, with 8 bases fitting TRBD1. Germline loops: CDR1 SGHRS, CDR2 YFSETQ. Trimming at V came to 2 bases and at J to 4 bases, leaving 12 bases not matched to a gene. This CDR3 contains 17 residues. The CDR3 region has the DNA TGCGCCAGCAGCTTCGGGTTACAGGGGGGTAGAGCAGATACGCAGTATTTT. Translated: CASSFGLQGGRADTQYF.

V is TRBV7-7 and J is TRBJ2-3; 12 positions agree with TRBD1. The CDR3 is 16 amino acids. Germline values: CDR1 SSHAT, CDR2 FNYEAQ (reference sequence). This CDR3 is CASGPSGTGGPDTQYF. The DNA of the CDR3 is TGTGCTAGCGGGCCCTCCGGGACAGGGGGCCCAGATACGCAGTATTTT.